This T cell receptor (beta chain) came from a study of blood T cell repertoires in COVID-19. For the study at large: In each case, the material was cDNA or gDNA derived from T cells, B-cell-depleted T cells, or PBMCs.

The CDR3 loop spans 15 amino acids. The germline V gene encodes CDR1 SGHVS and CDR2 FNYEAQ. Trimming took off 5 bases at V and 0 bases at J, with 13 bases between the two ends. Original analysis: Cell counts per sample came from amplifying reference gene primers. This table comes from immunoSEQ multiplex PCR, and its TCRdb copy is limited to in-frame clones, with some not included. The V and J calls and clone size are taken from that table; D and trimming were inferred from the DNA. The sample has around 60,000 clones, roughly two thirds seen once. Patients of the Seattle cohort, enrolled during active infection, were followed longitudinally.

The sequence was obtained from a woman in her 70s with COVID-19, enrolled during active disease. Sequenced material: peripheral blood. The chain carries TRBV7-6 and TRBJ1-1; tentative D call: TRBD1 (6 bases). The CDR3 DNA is TGTGCCAGCAGCCCCCGGGACACCTTGAACACTGAAGCTTTCTTT. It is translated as CASSPRDTLNTEAFF. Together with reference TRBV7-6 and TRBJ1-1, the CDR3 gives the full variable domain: GAGVSQSPRYKVTKRGQDVALRCDPISGHVSLYWYRQALGQGPEFLTYFNYEAQQDKSGLPNDRFSAERPEGSISTLTIQRTEQRDSAMYRCASSPRDTLNTEAFFGQGTRLTVV.